Shown below are 19 T cell receptor beta chains from a single sample sequenced in a study of blood T cell repertoires in COVID-19. Clones were sequenced by immunoSEQ multiplex PCR, and TCRdb holds only the in-frame ones, with some missing. The table includes roughly 120,000 clones, 76% detected once. Sequencing was done on a sample of peripheral blood. The receptors stem from a woman of 80 years or more with acute or convalescent COVID-19.

This clone occurred a few times. The chain joins TRBV18 to TRBJ2-1, with a possible D match to TRBD2 (6 bases). V was clipped by 7 bases and J by 7 bases, with 14 bases between them. CDR3 size: 13 residues. Germline V gene data show CDR1 as KGHSH and CDR2 as LQKENI. CDR3: CASCSREENEQFF. The CDR3 bases are TGTGCCAGCTGCTCCAGGGAGGAGAATGAGCAGTTCTTC.

V is TRBV27 and J is TRBJ2-3; 9 bases match TRBD1. Trimming cost V 6 bases and J 3 bases; bases outside gene matches: 7. The CDR3 is made up of 15 amino acids. Germline V gene data show CDR1 as MNHEY and CDR2 as SMNVEV (reference sequence). The CDR3: CASRDTGGATDTQYF. For the CDR3, the DNA is TGTGCCAGCAGAGATACAGGGGGCGCGACAGATACGCAGTATTTT.

The chain is built from TRBV6-4 and TRBJ2-1; 8 bases align to TRBD1. Unmatched junction bases numbered 2, after V lost 3 bases and J lost 1 base. Germline V gives CDR1 MRHNA, CDR2 SNTAGT. The CDR3 sequence is 15 residues long. The CDR3 DNA is TGTGCCAGCAGTGAAAGACAGGGGTCCTACAATGAGCAGTTCTTC. It translates to CASSERQGSYNEQFF.

The V gene is TRBV18, the J gene TRBJ2-3, with a possible D match to TRBD1 (6 bases). V was pared by 3 bases and J by 3 bases, with 16 bases between. This CDR3 has 16 amino acids. The germline V gene has CDR1 KGHSH and CDR2 LQKENI. The CDR3 DNA reads TGTGCCAGCTCACCGGGAAGGACAGCCAATACAGATACGCAGTATTTT. Encoded protein: CASSPGRTANTDTQYF.

V gene TRBV20-1 combines with J gene TRBJ1-2; D is ambiguous. Germline V gene lookup returns CDR1 DFQATT and CDR2 SNEGSKA (reference sequence). The CDR3 contains 15 residues. V dropped 3 bases and J dropped 7 bases, with 21 bases sitting between them. This CDR3 is CSASRGGGVESGYTF. CDR3 nucleotide sequence: TGCAGTGCTAGTCGGGGAGGCGGCGTGGAATCTGGCTACACCTTC.

The chain couples TRBV19 to TRBJ1-4, with 7 bases fitting TRBD1. V lost 6 bases and J lost 8; bases outside the gene matches: 9. CDR1 LNHDA and CDR2 SQIVND come from the germline V gene (reference sequence). The CDR3 spans 14 residues. This CDR3 reads CASSEQGFVEKLFF. The CDR3 coding sequence is TGTGCCAGTAGCGAACAGGGGTTTGTGGAAAAACTGTTTTTT.

This clone has more than one count but fewer than ten. This chain connects TRBV19 to TRBJ2-3; D is undetermined. Germline CDR1 and CDR2: LNHDA and SQIVND (reference sequence). V shed 5 bases and J shed 4 bases, with 10 bases lying between them. This CDR3 region has 13 residues. CDR3 sequence reads: CASSPSGPDTQYF. CDR3 DNA: TGTGCCAGTAGTCCTTCAGGCCCAGATACGCAGTATTTT. Complete variable domain (other parts from reference TRBV19 and TRBJ2-3): DGGITQSPKYLFRKEGQNVTLSCEQNLNHDAMYWYRQDPGQGLRLIYYSQIVNDFQKGDIAEGYSVSREKKESFPLTVTSAQKNPTAFYLCASSPSGPDTQYFGPGTRLTVL.

A remark on this clone: Other DNA sequences from this sample encode an identical CDR3 as well. The V gene is TRBV2, the J gene TRBJ2-7, with D tentatively TRBD1 (5 bases). Germline V gene sequence: CDR1 SNHLY, CDR2 FYNNEI. V was trimmed by 4 bases and J by 3 bases, leaving 7 bases between them. CDR3 length: 12 amino acids. The CDR3 loop reads CASSGQGYEQYF. The CDR3 DNA reads TGTGCCAGCAGTGGGCAGGGCTACGAGCAGTACTTC.

This clone occurred a few times. The V call is TRBV29-1, the J call TRBJ1-4; 8 bases align to TRBD1. Trimming took 7 bases from V and 8 from J; bases not matched to a gene: 12. CDR3 length: 14 amino acids. In germline, CDR1 is SQVTM, CDR2 ANQGSEA. Written as DNA, the CDR3 is TGCAGCGCCCTGCCGGCCAGGGGGCGAGAAAAACTGTTTTTT. This codes for CSALPARGREKLFF. Full variable domain (outside the CDR3, taken from reference TRBV29-1 and TRBJ1-4): SAVISQKPSRDICQRGTSLTIQCQVDSQVTMMFWYRQQPGQSLTLIATANQGSEATYESGFVIDKFPISRPNLTFSTLTVSNMSPEDSSIYLCSALPARGREKLFFGSGTQLSVL.

This clone came up once. The rearrangement links TRBV28 to TRBJ1-2, with D possibly TRBD1 on 6 matching bases. Trimming took 2 bases from V and 0 from J, leaving 10 bases between them. The CDR3 length is 15 residues. Germline V gene sequence: CDR1 MDHEN, CDR2 SYDVKM. DNA for the CDR3: TGTGCCAGCAGTTTACAAGGGGACACTAACTATGGCTACACCTTC. This sequence encodes CASSLQGDTNYGYTF.

This rearrangement joins TRBV3-1 (or the pseudogene TRBV3-2) to TRBJ2-2; D remains unclear. CDR1 is LGHDT, CDR2 YNNKEL, per germline (reference sequence). Trimming left V 4 bases short and J 2 bases short, with 5 bases between. The CDR3 extends over 13 amino acids. Written as DNA, the CDR3 is TGTGCCAGCAGCCCTTTCAACACCGGGGAGCTGTTTTTT. This codes for CASSPFNTGELFF.

This clone was found once. J is TRBJ1-1 and V is TRBV7-9; a possible D gene is TRBD1 (5 bases). The germline V gene has CDR1 SEHNR and CDR2 FQNEAQ (reference sequence). The CDR3 extends over 17 amino acids. With 6 bases removed from V and 3 bases from J, the gap between germline ends came to 23 bases. DNA of the CDR3: TGTGCCAGCAGATTTAGCGCACGACGGGGGATTGACACTGAAGCTTTCTTT. Its protein product is CASRFSARRGIDTEAFF.

This chain uses TRBV7-2 with TRBJ2-3; TRBD2 matches at 8 bases. The CDR3 runs 16 residues. Germline V gives CDR1 SGHTA, CDR2 FQGNSA. J was trimmed by 2 bases and V by 2 bases; bases with no gene match: 6. CDR3 in amino acids: CASSLFLAGYTDTQYF. CDR3 in DNA: TGTGCCAGCAGCTTATTCTTAGCGGGATACACAGATACGCAGTATTTT.

The rearrangement uses TRBV7-9 and TRBJ2-7; 7 bases agree with TRBD1. The V segment lost 6 bases and the J segment 3 bases; nucleotides outside the gene matches: 11. The CDR3 contains 15 residues. CDR1 is SEHNR, CDR2 FQNEAQ, per germline (reference sequence). In nucleotides, the CDR3 is TGTGCCAGCAGTCCACCGGGACAGCGACGCTACGAGCAGTACTTC. This gives the protein CASSPPGQRRYEQYF.

V is TRBV5-1 and J is TRBJ2-1; D might be TRBD1 (6 bases). Trimming took 4 bases from V and 1 from J, leaving 12 bases between them. The CDR3 consists of 15 residues. The germline CDR1 and CDR2 sequences are SGHRS and YFSETQ. CDR3 sequence reads: CASSPNQGSYNEQFF. The CDR3 nucleotides are TGCGCCAGCAGCCCCAATCAGGGGTCCTACAATGAGCAGTTCTTC.

This clone was seen only once. V is TRBV6-5 and J is TRBJ2-7, with D tentatively TRBD1 (5 bases). The V end was cut by 0 bases, the J end by 1 base, with 7 bases between. The CDR3 extends over 14 amino acids. Germline V gives CDR1 MNHEY, CDR2 SVGAGI. The DNA for the CDR3 is TGTGCCAGCAGTTACTCCCCAGGGTCCTACGAGCAGTACTTC. It encodes CASSYSPGSYEQYF.

J is TRBJ2-7 and V is TRBV12-3 or TRBV12-4; D is uncertain. The CDR3 is 13 amino acids. V lost 6 bases and J lost 2, with 11 bases in between. CDR3 nucleotides: TGTGCCAGCAGCGAGAGAGTCACCTACGAGCAGTACTTC. Encoded protein: CASSERVTYEQYF.

The chain recombines TRBV7-2 with TRBJ2-7; TRBD2 matches at 8 bases. V was clipped by 3 bases and J by 2 bases; unmatched bases: 6. This CDR3 has 15 residues. CDR1 is SGHTA, CDR2 FQGNSA, per germline. CDR3: CASSFLAGPTYEQYF. DNA of the CDR3: TGTGCCAGCAGCTTCTTAGCGGGACCCACCTACGAGCAGTACTTC.

V usage is TRBV7-2 and J usage is TRBJ1-2; D ambiguous. The V end lost 5 bases, the J end lost 0 bases, and 10 bases lay between the germline ends. The germline V gene encodes CDR1 SGHTA and CDR2 FQGNSA. The CDR3 extends over 14 amino acids. The CDR3 sequence is CASSPGWSNYGYTF. The CDR3 DNA follows: TGTGCCAGCAGCCCAGGATGGTCTAACTATGGCTACACCTTC.